The sequence of this T cell receptor beta chain was determined in a study of vaccination and CD4 T cells after COVID-19. To note about this clonotype: Antigen: not known.

Researchers used the Oncomine TCR Beta short-read assay to sequence DNA from cultured CD4+ T cells. Using the QIAamp micro DNA kit, genomic DNA was extracted from the CD4+ T cells that had been cultured. TCRdb recomputed calls from the PCR reads with MiXCR, one row per CDR3 protein. The sample yields over 15,000 distinct CDR3 sequences, less than 35% seen once. Treatment denoted: roughly 10-day PBMC culture with coronavirus spike peptide pools or control peptides (ViraFEST assay). For ViraFEST, peptide pools expanded antigen-specific T cells, after which the TCRs were sequenced. When 10 days of culture had elapsed, CD4+ T cells were isolated by negative selection. The germline V gene has CDR1 SQVTM and CDR2 ANQGSEA. The CDR3 is 12 residues long. Trimming took 6 bases from V and 3 from J; bases not matched to a gene: 3.

This receptor was identified in a human donor with COVID-19. The sample comprised cultured CD4+ T cells from blood. This chain uses TRBV29-1 with TRBJ1-2; 8 bases are shared with TRBD1. The CDR3 DNA sequence: TGCAGCGTGAGGGGACAGGACTATGGCTACACCTTC. Its translation is CSVRGQDYGYTF.